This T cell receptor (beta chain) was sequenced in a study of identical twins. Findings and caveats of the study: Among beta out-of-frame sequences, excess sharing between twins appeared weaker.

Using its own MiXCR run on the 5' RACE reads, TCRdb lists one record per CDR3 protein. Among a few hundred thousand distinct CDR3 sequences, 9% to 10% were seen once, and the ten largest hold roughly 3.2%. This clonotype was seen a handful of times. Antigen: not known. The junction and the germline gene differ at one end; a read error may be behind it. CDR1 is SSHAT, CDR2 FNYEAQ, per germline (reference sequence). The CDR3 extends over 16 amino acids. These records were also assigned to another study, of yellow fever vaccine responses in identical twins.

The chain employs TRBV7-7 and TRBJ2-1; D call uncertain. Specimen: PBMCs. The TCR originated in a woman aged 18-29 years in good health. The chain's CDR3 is CASSLATPAVDNEQFF. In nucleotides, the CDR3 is TGTGCTAGCAGCTTAGCCACCCCGGCGGTCGACAATGAGCAGTTCTTC. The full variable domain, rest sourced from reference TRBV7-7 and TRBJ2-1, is GAGVSQSPRYKVTKRGQDVTLRCDPISSHATLYWYQQALGQGPEFLTYFNYEAQPDKSGLPSDRFSAERPEGSISTLTIQRTEQRDSAMYRCASSLATPAVDNEQFFGPGTRLTVL.